Given below is one TCR beta chain in context. Sequencing used immunoSEQ multiplex PCR; TCRdb keeps in-frame clones, though not all of them. This table has about 44,000 clones, about 80% appearing once. This sample was included in a study of memory CD4+ T cells and cytomegalovirus serostatus. Across the whole study: Donors were healthy Belgian adults, 10 or so CMV seropositive and 20 to 25 seronegative.

Germline V gene lookup returns CDR1 GTSNPN and CDR2 SVGIG (reference sequence). The CDR3 runs to 12 residues. Single viable CD3+CD4+CD8-CD45RO+ cells were sorted as the memory CD4+ T cells. The sequencing input was memory CD4+ T cells from blood. The receptor comes from an adult in good health and CMV-seronegative. J is TRBJ2-5 and V is TRBV30; a weak D match, TRBD1 (6 bases). The last part of the DNA fits TRBJ2-7 better; the J call may be wrong. The CDR3 here is CACLSRGYEQYF. CDR3 coding DNA: TGTGCCTGCCTCTCCAGGGGCTACGAGCAGTACTTC.